This T cell receptor beta chain was captured in a study of cytomegalovirus exposure and HLA in healthy donors. General study results and limits: Prior analysis indicated that the majority of TCR beta V segments exhibited productivity approximately 90% or approximately 30% of the time. Investigators reported around 150 TCR beta chains as tied to cytomegalovirus. When analyzed later, a missense DCLRE1C variant was found to be linked to TCR beta V- and J-gene trimming.

For this clone: Antigen: not known.

The length of the CDR3 is 13 residues. CDR1 and CDR2 from the germline V gene are KGHSH and LQKENI. The V segment lost 6 bases and the J segment 7 bases; nucleotides outside the gene matches: 7. Participants comprised healthy donors of bone marrow. PCR primers comprised 60 Vbeta and 13 Jbeta primers. The data were produced by immunoSEQ multiplex PCR, yet TCRdb's version contains in-frame clones alone and is incomplete. Among under 110,000 clones listed, 65% to 80% were seen once. The chain uses TRBV18 and TRBJ1-1; TRBD1 aligns across 8 bases. The sequence was obtained from a man aged 55 to 70 in good health and CMV-seronegative. Material for sequencing was PBMCs. DNA of the CDR3: TGTGCCAGCTCCCCGATCGACAGGGGTGAAGCTTTCTTT. It yields the protein CASSPIDRGEAFF.